The clone carrying this TCR beta chain was observed a few times. Combining a sample-barcoded 5' primer with a J-beta primer mix, a second PCR ran for about 6 to 11 cycles. Using its own MiXCR run on the 5' RACE reads, TCRdb lists one record per CDR3 protein. The sample shows hundreds of thousands of distinct CDR3 sequences, under 45% of them seen only once. CDR3 length: 15 residues. V was cut by 4 bases and J by 0 bases, with 13 bases left in between. The germline gives CDR1 LGHDT, CDR2 YNNKEL (reference sequence). These data originate in a study of blood T cells in healthy people across ages. The source of this sequence is a man in his 60s in good health. The V gene is TRBV3-1, the J gene TRBJ2-7; TRBD2 is a possible D gene (6 bases). Sequences were obtained from blood. CDR3 region: CASSPYRDSSYEQYF. The CDR3, as DNA: TGTGCCAGCAGCCCCTACCGGGACTCCTCCTACGAGCAGTACTTC.